One and the same sample provided the 11 T cell receptor beta chains below, sequenced in a study of post-analysis software for immune sequencing data. No antigen is known for these receptors. General study points: Patients had higher frequencies than controls of a handful of TRBV segments, including TRBV5-6, TRBV5-1 and TRBV20-1.

Sequencing libraries made from TCR beta cDNA carried unique molecular identifiers. In TCRdb, the PCR reads were re-called with MiXCR into one record per CDR3 protein. The sample shows a few hundred thousand distinct CDR3 sequences, 30% to 40% of them seen only once. The sequencing input was blood. The receptor source for this set is a girl under 18 with multiple sclerosis.

The V gene is TRBV20-1, the J gene TRBJ2-3; D may be TRBD2 (6 bases). Germline V lookup: CDR1 DFQATT, CDR2 SNEGSKA (reference sequence). Trimming cost V 0 bases and J 0 bases, with 19 bases left between them. There are 18 residues in the CDR3. In DNA form, the CDR3 reads TGCAGTGCTAGAGATTCCAGCGGGCCTATTCCTAGCACAGATACGCAGTATTTT. Encoded protein: CSARDSSGPIPSTDTQYF.

Worth noting for this clonotype: This may stem from a read error, because a much larger clone lies one nucleotide away. The chain is built from TRBV3-1 and TRBJ1-2; no reliable D call. There are 13 residues in the CDR3. Deletions cut 0 bases from V and 4 bases from J, with 6 bases between. Germline CDR1 is LGHDT and CDR2 is YNNKEL (reference sequence). The CDR3 loop reads CASSQEQSYGYTF. The CDR3 DNA reads TGTGCCAGCAGCCAAGAACAAAGCTATGGCTACACCTTC.

The chain links TRBV20-1 to TRBJ2-1; 15 positions agree with TRBD2. Per germline, CDR1 DFQATT and CDR2 SNEGSKA (reference sequence). The ends lost 3 bases at V and 4 bases at J; junction bases unmatched: 4. This CDR3 comprises 16 residues. In DNA form, the CDR3 reads TGCAGTGCTAGTGGACTAGCGGGGGGGCCGTACAATGAGCAGTTCTTC. This encodes CSASGLAGGPYNEQFF.

This clonotype appeared a few times. The chain has TRBV12-3 or TRBV12-4 and TRBJ2-1; no reliable D call. V dropped 7 bases and J dropped 7 bases, with 8 bases sitting between them. The CDR3 covers 11 residues. In DNA, the CDR3 is TGTGCCAGCAACCAGAGGAATGAGCAGTTCTTC. Protein product: CASNQRNEQFF.

This clonotype was observed a few times. The V gene is TRBV7-2, the J gene TRBJ2-3; 9 bases are shared with TRBD2. Germline V gene lookup returns CDR1 SGHTA and CDR2 FQGNSA. The CDR3 contains 13 residues. The ends lost 4 bases at V and 14 bases at J; junction bases unmatched: 10. CDR3 protein: CASSSESSGVAYF. The CDR3, as DNA: TGTGCCAGCAGCTCCGAGTCTAGCGGGGTGGCGTATTTT.

This clonotype was detected ten times or more. This chain uses TRBV7-2 with TRBJ2-7; TRBD1 matches 7 bases. The CDR3 contains 12 residues. J lost 2 bases, V lost 8 bases, and 3 bases had no gene match. Germline-derived CDR1 and CDR2 are SGHTA and FQGNSA. The CDR3 DNA reads TGTGCCAGCTCGGGACAGCCCTACGAGCAGTACTTC. This codes for CASSGQPYEQYF.

V and J are TRBV10-3 and TRBJ2-7; 9 positions agree with TRBD1. V dropped 4 bases and J dropped 3; count of bases not matched to a gene: 4. CDR3 size: 14 residues. The germline V gene has CDR1 ENHRY and CDR2 SYGVKD. CDR3 sequence (DNA): TGTGCCATCAGTGGGGGGACAGGGAACTACGAGCAGTACTTC. Translated: CAISGGTGNYEQYF.

The rearrangement links TRBV27 to TRBJ2-7, with 9 positions matching TRBD1. V was clipped by 6 bases and J by 2 bases; unmatched bases: 5. This CDR3 has 14 amino acids. Germline CDR1 MNHEY, CDR2 SMNVEV (reference sequence). CDR3 residues: CASRPTGGTYEQYF. CDR3 bases: TGTGCCAGCAGGCCGACAGGGGGTACCTACGAGCAGTACTTC.

This rearrangement joins TRBV5-1 to TRBJ2-7; either TRBD1 or TRBD2 may fit D (6 bases each). The CDR3 spans 14 residues. Germline-derived CDR1 and CDR2 are SGHRS and YFSETQ. V lost 5 bases and J lost 4, with 16 bases in between. The chain's CDR3 is CASSLGGAGYEQYF. In DNA, the CDR3 is TGCGCCAGCAGTCTTGGGGGCGCGGGGTACGAGCAGTACTTC.

The rearrangement links TRBV2 to TRBJ1-2; no firm D call. CDR3 length: 12 residues. V lost 7 bases, J lost 2 bases, and 8 bases lay in between. CDR1 and CDR2 from the germline V gene are SNHLY and FYNNEI. CDR3 sequence: CASTAENYGYTF. The CDR3 nucleotides read TGTGCCAGCACCGCGGAGAACTATGGCTACACCTTC. The full variable domain, its missing parts supplied by reference TRBV2 and TRBJ1-2, is EPEVTQTPSHQVTQMGQEVILRCVPISNHLYFYWYRQILGQKVEFLVSFYNNEISEKSEIFDDQFSVERPDGSNFTLKIRSTKLEDSAMYFCASTAENYGYTFGSGTRLTVV.

The rearrangement uses TRBV6-5 and TRBJ2-7; D may correspond to TRBD1 or TRBD2 (5 bases each). The germline V and J ends were trimmed by 1 base and 0 bases, with 13 bases remaining between them. From germline, CDR1 is MNHEY and CDR2 SVGAGI. The CDR3 has 16 amino acids. The CDR3 DNA sequence: TGTGCCAGCAGTTACTTCCCCCCAGGGAGCTCCTACGAGCAGTACTTC. Residues: CASSYFPPGSSYEQYF.